These 7 T cell receptor beta chains came from one sample sequenced in a study of neurological immune-mediated disorders. The time point is: longitudinal time-point 2. In TCRdb, the 5' RACE reads were re-called with MiXCR into one record per CDR3 protein. This table holds about 80,000 distinct CDR3 sequences, about 5.6% found once. The sequencing input was PBMCs. The receptors stem from an older woman with multiple sclerosis.

This clonotype was picked up many times. The V call is TRBV20-1, the J call TRBJ2-7, with 8 bases fitting TRBD1. The CDR3 totals 14 residues. Germline CDR1 reads DFQATT; CDR2 reads SNEGSKA (reference sequence). V shed 3 bases and J 7 bases; nucleotides not matched to a gene: 11. CDR3 region: CSASWGTGAREQYF. DNA for the CDR3: TGCAGTGCTAGTTGGGGGACAGGTGCTCGGGAGCAGTACTTC.

Many counts were recorded for this clonotype. In DNA form, the CDR3 reads TGCGCCAGCAGGGAACAGGGGGTAAAATACGAGCAGTACTTC. Translation: CASREQGVKYEQYF. The gene calls are TRBV5-1 and TRBJ2-7; 8 nucleotides line up with TRBD1. The CDR3 loop spans 14 amino acids. From germline, CDR1 is SGHRS and CDR2 YFSETQ. The V segment lost 5 bases and the J segment 4 bases; nucleotides outside the gene matches: 8.

This clonotype was found many times. The CDR3 coding sequence is TGTGCCAGCGCTAGACCCATAGGTGAGCAGTACTTC. It specifies CASARPIGEQYF. The genes are TRBV6-2 or TRBV6-3 and TRBJ2-7; no clear D gene. The V gene lost 8 bases and the J gene lost 7 bases, with 15 bases spanning the gap. This CDR3 region has 12 residues. The germline V gene encodes CDR1 MNHEY and CDR2 SVGEGT.

This clonotype was detected ten times or more. The rearrangement links TRBV12-3 or TRBV12-4 to TRBJ1-4, with TRBD1 matching over 10 bases. The CDR3 is 18 residues long. After removal of 3 bases from V and 5 bases from J, the junction contained 12 bases not matched to a gene. The CDR3 reads CASSFSLDRGRLNEKLFF. The CDR3 DNA reads TGTGCCAGCAGTTTCTCCCTAGACAGGGGGCGTTTAAATGAAAAACTGTTTTTT.

This clonotype was found many times. This rearrangement joins TRBV5-1 to TRBJ1-2; 7 bases line up with TRBD1. This CDR3 has 14 residues. J lost 0 bases, V lost 4 bases, and 3 bases had no gene match. The V gene's germline CDR1 is SGHRS and CDR2 YFSETQ. CDR3 sequence: CASSTGDPNYGYTF. The CDR3 nucleotides read TGCGCCAGCAGCACAGGGGACCCTAACTATGGCTACACCTTC.

This clonotype was observed at least ten times. The V call is TRBV5-1, the J call TRBJ2-5, with D tentatively TRBD1 (5 bases). CDR1 is SGHRS and CDR2 is YFSETQ in the germline V gene. The CDR3 sequence is 13 residues long. Deletions cut 4 bases from V and 5 bases from J, with 12 bases between. This CDR3 is CASSPEGVETQYF. The CDR3 nucleotides read TGCGCCAGCAGCCCCGAAGGGGTGGAGACCCAGTACTTC.

This clonotype showed up many times. The chain carries TRBV4-1 and TRBJ1-6, with D unclear. CDR1 and CDR2 (germline): MGHRA, YSYEKL. The CDR3 extends over 13 amino acids. V was shortened by 4 bases and J by 10 bases, with 11 bases between the two germline ends. CDR3 region: CASSPYGESPLHF. The DNA for the CDR3 is TGCGCCAGCAGCCCCTACGGGGAATCACCCCTCCACTTT.